These T cell receptor beta chains were read from a single sample in a study of beta chain features in type 1 diabetes. Clones were read by immunoSEQ multiplex PCR, and TCRdb kept only the in-frame ones, dropping some. The sample includes about half a million clones, approximately 10% of them seen just once. The source material was naive CD4+ T cells from blood. These receptors were collected from a woman aged 18-29 years in good health. The CDR3 runs from the conserved cysteine through the conserved F or W. Each record gives: V gene, D gene, clone size, J gene, CDR3 protein, CDR3 DNA. A D gene is named only where the DNA matches it firmly. Part of the rows lack a size; the others show once, few, many or a class for expanded clones.

TRBV29-1	NA	NA	TRBJ2-3	CSATASSADTQYF	TGCAGCGCGACAGCGTCCTCAGCAGATACGCAGTATTTT
TRBV7-2	NA	NA	TRBJ2-7	CASSLHAGPYEQYF	TGTGCCAGCAGCTTACATGCCGGACCTTACGAGCAGTACTTC
TRBV5-4	TRBD1	few	TRBJ2-1	CASRSGTGTYNEQFF	TGTGCCAGCAGGTCGGGGACAGGGACATACAATGAGCAGTTCTTC
TRBV7-2	NA	NA	TRBJ2-7	CASSLERNYEQYF	TGTGCCAGCAGCTTAGAACGGAACTACGAGCAGTACTTC
TRBV6-6	TRBD2	few	TRBJ2-3	CASRTTSGGHSSQYF	TGTGCCAGCAGGACGACTAGCGGGGGGCACAGTTCGCAGTATTTT
TRBV19	NA	NA	TRBJ1-1	CASKRSATEAFF	TGTGCCAGTAAAAGGTCGGCGACTGAAGCTTTCTTT
TRBV25-1	TRBD1	few	TRBJ2-1	CASSATGNQGNEQFF	TGTGCCAGCAGTGCGACAGGGAATCAGGGCAATGAGCAGTTCTTC
TRBV2	NA	few	TRBJ2-7	CASRKHGAELMAAEQYF	TGTGCCAGCAGAAAACACGGGGCGGAACTCATGGCCGCCGAGCAGTACTTC
TRBV7-9	NA	NA	TRBJ2-3	CASSFESTDTQYF	TGTGCCAGCAGCTTCGAGTCCACAGATACGCAGTATTTT
TRBV30	NA	NA	TRBJ2-6	CAWRRTVSGANVLTF	TGTGCCTGGAGAAGGACAGTCTCTGGGGCCAACGTCCTGACTTTC
TRBV25-1	NA	NA	TRBJ2-1	CASSPLGGSRAQFF	TGTGCCAGCAGTCCCCTTGGGGGCTCGCGGGCGCAGTTCTTC
TRBV5-1	NA	NA	TRBJ2-3	CATIPRDGVRSDTQYF	TGCGCCACCATACCCCGGGACGGAGTCCGGTCAGATACGCAGTATTTT
TRBV29-1	NA	few	TRBJ2-5	CSTHKGGLETQYF	TGCAGCACCCACAAGGGAGGTTTGGAGACCCAGTACTTC
TRBV9	NA	few	TRBJ2-5	CASSVGGYQETQYF	TGTGCCAGCAGCGTGGGTGGCTACCAAGAGACCCAGTACTTC
TRBV7-2	NA	few	TRBJ2-1	CASSSRQTWHEQFF	TGTGCCAGCAGCTCCAGACAGACCTGGCATGAGCAGTTCTTC
TRBV7-9	TRBD1	NA	TRBJ2-2	CASSKTGTANTGELFF	TGTGCCAGCAGTAAAACCGGGACAGCGAACACCGGGGAGCTGTTTTTT
TRBV2	NA	NA	TRBJ2-7	CASSERWQGDEQYF	TGTGCCAGCAGTGAACGTTGGCAGGGCGACGAGCAGTACTTC